This TCR beta chain was sequenced during a study of blood T cell repertoires in COVID-19. Study in general: PBMCs, B-cell-depleted T cells, or T cells were the source of the cDNA or gDNA that made up the material.

The sample holds a few counts of this clone. Authors' processing steps: Scientists estimated how many nucleated cells there were by amplifying reference gene primers. The repertoire was sequenced with immunoSEQ multiplex PCR; TCRdb's copy has only in-frame clones and lacks some. V, J and clone size are taken as reported in that table, and D and trimming were inferred from the DNA itself. The sample has hundreds of thousands of clones; 87% are singletons. Patients of the Seattle cohort, enrolled during active infection, were followed longitudinally. Germline V CDR1 and CDR2: MNHEY, SMNVEV (reference sequence). This CDR3 comprises 14 residues. V lost 4 bases and J lost 5; bases outside the gene matches: 1.

The chain is built from TRBV27 and TRBJ1-5; TRBD1 matches 11 bases. Sequencing used peripheral blood. The receptor comes from a woman aged 55-69 years with COVID-19, enrolled during active disease. The CDR3 nucleotides are TGTGCCAGCAGTTGGACAGGGGGCGATCAGCCCCAGCATTTT. Amino acids: CASSWTGGDQPQHF.